This T cell receptor beta chain stems from a study of shared clonotypes between healthy human individuals. Germline-derived CDR1 and CDR2 are MNHEY and SMNVEV (reference sequence). V was clipped by 0 bases and J by 8 bases, with 14 bases between them. The CDR3 loop spans 15 amino acids. Naive CD8 cells were CD45RO-negative, positively selected for CCR7, excluding terminally differentiated effector memory CD45RA+ cells. Study-level results: The rarefaction results pointed to incomplete sorted-subset sequencing despite large depth. A reduction in generation probabilities was seen for non-shared clonotypes relative to those shared by all four donors.

Turning to this clone: Its antigen is not identified.

Genomic DNA of every subset was divided equally among multiple immunoSEQ plates. In the source study's methods: Filtering differed for immunoSEQ, which gave only junction sequences without quality scores. Assay used: immunoSEQ multiplex PCR; TCRdb lists only in-frame clones, some missing. V and J calls and clone size are those listed in that table; D and trimming were worked out from the DNA. Among about 1,800,000 clones listed, less than 95% were seen once. The source of this sequence is a man aged 18 to 35 in good health. The source material was naive CD8+ T cells sorted from blood. V usage is TRBV27 and J usage is TRBJ2-1; D is perhaps TRBD1 (6 bases). The CDR3 sequence: CASSLSAIGGDEQFF. In DNA form, the CDR3 reads TGTGCCAGCAGTTTATCGGCCATTGGGGGCGATGAGCAGTTCTTC.